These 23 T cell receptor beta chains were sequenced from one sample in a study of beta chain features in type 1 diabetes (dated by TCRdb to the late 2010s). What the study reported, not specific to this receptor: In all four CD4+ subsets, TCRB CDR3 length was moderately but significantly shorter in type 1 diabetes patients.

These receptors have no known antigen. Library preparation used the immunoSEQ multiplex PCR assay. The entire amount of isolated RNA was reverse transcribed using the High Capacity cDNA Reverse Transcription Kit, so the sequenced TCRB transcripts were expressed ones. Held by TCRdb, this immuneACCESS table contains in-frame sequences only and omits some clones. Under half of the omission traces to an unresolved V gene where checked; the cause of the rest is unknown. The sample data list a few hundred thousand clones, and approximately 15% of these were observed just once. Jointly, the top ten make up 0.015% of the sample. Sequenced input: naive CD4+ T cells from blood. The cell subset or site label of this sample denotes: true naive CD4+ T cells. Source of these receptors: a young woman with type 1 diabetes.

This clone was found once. This chain's CDR3 is CAWSRQPNYGYTF. In DNA form, the CDR3 reads TGTGCCTGGAGTCGACAGCCGAACTATGGCTACACCTTC. The chain has TRBV30 and TRBJ1-2; TRBD1 might be the D (5 bases). The ends were cut back, 2 bases at V and 2 bases at J, with 9 bases in the middle. The CDR3 totals 13 residues. CDR1 and CDR2 from the germline V gene are GTSNPN and SVGIG (reference sequence).

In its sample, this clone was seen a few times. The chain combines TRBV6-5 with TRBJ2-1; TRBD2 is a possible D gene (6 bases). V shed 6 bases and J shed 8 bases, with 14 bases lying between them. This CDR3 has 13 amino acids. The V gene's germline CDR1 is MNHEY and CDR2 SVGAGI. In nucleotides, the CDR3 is TGTGCCAGCAGCCACCAGTTAGCGGATGAGCAGTTCTTC. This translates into CASSHQLADEQFF.

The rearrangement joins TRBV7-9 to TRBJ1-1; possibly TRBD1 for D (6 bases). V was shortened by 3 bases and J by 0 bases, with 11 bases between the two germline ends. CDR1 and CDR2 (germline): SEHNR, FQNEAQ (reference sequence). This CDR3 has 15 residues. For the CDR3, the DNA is TGTGCCAGCAGCTTTGGGACACCCATGAACACTGAAGCTTTCTTT. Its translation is CASSFGTPMNTEAFF.

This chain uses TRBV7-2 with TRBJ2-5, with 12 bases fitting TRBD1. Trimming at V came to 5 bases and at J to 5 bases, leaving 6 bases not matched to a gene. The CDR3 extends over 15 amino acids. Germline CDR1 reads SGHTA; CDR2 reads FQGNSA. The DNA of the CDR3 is TGTGCCAGCAGCCGGGCGGGACAGGGGGCGGAGACCCAGTACTTC. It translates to CASSRAGQGAETQYF.

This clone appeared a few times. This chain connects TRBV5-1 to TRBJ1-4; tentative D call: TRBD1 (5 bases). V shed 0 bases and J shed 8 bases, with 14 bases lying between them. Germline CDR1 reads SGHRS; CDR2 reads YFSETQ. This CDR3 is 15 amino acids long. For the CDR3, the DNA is TGCGCCAGCAGCTTGGCCCCCCAGGGAAGGGAAAAACTGTTTTTT. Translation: CASSLAPQGREKLFF.

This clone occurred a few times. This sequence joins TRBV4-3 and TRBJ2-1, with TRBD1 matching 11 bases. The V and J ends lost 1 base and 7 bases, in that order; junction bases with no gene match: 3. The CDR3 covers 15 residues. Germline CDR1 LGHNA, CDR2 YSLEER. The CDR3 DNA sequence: TGCGCCAGCAGCCAAGGAGGACAGGGGGCGAATGAGCAGTTCTTC. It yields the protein CASSQGGQGANEQFF.

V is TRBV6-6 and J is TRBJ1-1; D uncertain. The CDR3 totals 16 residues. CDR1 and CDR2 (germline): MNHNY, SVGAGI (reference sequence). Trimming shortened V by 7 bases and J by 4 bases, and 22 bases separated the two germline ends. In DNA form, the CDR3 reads TGTGCCAGCACCTTCCGCGGGCCCCCTAAGCTCACTGAAGCTTTCTTT. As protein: CASTFRGPPKLTEAFF.

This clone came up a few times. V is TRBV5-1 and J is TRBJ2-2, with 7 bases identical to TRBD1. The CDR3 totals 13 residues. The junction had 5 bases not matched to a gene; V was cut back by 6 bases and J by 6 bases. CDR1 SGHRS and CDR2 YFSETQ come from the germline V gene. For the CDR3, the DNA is TGCGCCAGCAAGACAGGGAAGTCCGGGGAGCTGTTTTTT. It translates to CASKTGKSGELFF.

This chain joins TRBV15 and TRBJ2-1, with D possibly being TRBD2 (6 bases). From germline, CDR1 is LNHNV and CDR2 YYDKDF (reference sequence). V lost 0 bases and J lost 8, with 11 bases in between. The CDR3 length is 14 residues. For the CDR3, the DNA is TGTGCCACCAGCAGAGATCGGGGGTCGCATGAGCAGTTCTTC. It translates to CATSRDRGSHEQFF.

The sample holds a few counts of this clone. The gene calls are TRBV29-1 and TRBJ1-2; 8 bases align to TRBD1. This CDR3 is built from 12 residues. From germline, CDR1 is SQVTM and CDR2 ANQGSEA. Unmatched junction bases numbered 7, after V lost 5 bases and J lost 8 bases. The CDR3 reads CSVNGQGRGYTF. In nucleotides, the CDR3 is TGCAGCGTTAACGGACAGGGAAGAGGCTACACCTTC. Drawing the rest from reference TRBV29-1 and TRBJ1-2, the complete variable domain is SAVISQKPSRDICQRGTSLTIQCQVDSQVTMMFWYRQQPGQSLTLIATANQGSEATYESGFVIDKFPISRPNLTFSTLTVSNMSPEDSSIYLCSVNGQGRGYTFGSGTRLTVV.

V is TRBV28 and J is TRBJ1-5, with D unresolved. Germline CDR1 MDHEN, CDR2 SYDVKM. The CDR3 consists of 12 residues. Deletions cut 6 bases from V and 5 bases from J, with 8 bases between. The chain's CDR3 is CASRQVDQPQHF. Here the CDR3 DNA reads TGTGCCAGCAGGCAGGTCGATCAGCCCCAGCATTTT. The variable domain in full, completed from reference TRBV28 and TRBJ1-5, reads DVKVTQSSRYLVKRTGEKVFLECVQDMDHENMFWYRQDPGLGLRLIYFSYDVKMKEKGDIPEGYSVSREKKERFSLILESASTNQTSMYLCASRQVDQPQHFGDGTRLSIL.

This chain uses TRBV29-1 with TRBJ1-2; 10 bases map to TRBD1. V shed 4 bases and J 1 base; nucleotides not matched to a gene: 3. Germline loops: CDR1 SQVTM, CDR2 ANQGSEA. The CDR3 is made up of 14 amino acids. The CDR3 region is CSVAGQGHNYGYTF. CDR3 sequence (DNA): TGCAGCGTTGCGGGACAGGGGCATAACTATGGCTACACCTTC.

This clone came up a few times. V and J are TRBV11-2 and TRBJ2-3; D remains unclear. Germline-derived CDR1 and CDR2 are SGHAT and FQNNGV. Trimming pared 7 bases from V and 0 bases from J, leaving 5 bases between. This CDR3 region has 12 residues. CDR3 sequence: CASIHSTDTQYF. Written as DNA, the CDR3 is TGTGCCAGCATACATAGCACAGATACGCAGTATTTT.

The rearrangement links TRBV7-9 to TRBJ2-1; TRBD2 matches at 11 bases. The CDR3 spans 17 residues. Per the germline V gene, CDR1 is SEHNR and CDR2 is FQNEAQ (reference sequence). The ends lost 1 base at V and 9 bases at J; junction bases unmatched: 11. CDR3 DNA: TGTGCCAGCAGCTTAGTAGTAGCGGGAGGGCCTGGGGGTGAGCAGTTCTTC. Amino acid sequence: CASSLVVAGGPGGEQFF.

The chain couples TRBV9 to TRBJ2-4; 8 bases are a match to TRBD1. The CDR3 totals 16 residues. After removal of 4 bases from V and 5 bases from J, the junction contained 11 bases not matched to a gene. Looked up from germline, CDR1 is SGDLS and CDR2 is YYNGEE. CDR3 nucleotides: TGTGCCAGCAGCCCTTCAGGACAGGGAGGTCAAAACATTCAGTACTTC. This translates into CASSPSGQGGQNIQYF. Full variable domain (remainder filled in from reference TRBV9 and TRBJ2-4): DSGVTQTPKHLITATGQRVTLRCSPRSGDLSVYWYQQSLDQGLQFLIQYYNGEERAKGNILERFSAQQFPDLHSELNLSSLELGDSALYFCASSPSGQGGQNIQYFGAGTRLSVL.

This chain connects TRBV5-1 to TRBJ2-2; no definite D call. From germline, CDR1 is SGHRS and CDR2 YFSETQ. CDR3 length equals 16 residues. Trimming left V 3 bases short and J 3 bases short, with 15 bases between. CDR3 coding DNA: TGCGCCAGCAGCTACAATGCATATTCCCACACCGGGGAGCTGTTTTTT. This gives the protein CASSYNAYSHTGELFF. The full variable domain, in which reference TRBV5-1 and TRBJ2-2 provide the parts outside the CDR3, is KAGVTQTPRYLIKTRGQQVTLSCSPISGHRSVSWYQQTPGQGLQFLFEYFSETQRNKGNFPGRFSGRQFSNSRSEMNVSTLELGDSALYLCASSYNAYSHTGELFFGEGSRLTVL.

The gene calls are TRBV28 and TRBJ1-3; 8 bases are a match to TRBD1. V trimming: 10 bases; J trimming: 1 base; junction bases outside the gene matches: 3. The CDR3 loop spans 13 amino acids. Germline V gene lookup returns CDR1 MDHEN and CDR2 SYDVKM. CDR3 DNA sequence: TGTGCCACCGGGGACAGGTCTGGAAACACCATATATTTT. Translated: CATGDRSGNTIYF. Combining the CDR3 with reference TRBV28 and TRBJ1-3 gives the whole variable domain DVKVTQSSRYLVKRTGEKVFLECVQDMDHENMFWYRQDPGLGLRLIYFSYDVKMKEKGDIPEGYSVSREKKERFSLILESASTNQTSMYLCATGDRSGNTIYFGEGSWLTVV.

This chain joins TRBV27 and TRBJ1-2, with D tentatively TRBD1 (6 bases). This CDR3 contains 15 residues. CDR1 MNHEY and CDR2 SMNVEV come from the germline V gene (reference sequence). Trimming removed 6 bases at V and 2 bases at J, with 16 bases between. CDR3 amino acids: CASSRVRDTNYGYTF. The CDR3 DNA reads TGTGCCAGCAGCAGAGTCCGGGACACCAACTATGGCTACACCTTC.

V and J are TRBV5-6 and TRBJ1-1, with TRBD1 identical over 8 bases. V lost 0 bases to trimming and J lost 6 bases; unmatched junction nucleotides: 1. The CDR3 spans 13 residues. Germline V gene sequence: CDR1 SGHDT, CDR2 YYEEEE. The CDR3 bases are TGTGCCAGCAGCTTGGACAGGGGGGCTGAAGCTTTCTTT. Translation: CASSLDRGAEAFF.

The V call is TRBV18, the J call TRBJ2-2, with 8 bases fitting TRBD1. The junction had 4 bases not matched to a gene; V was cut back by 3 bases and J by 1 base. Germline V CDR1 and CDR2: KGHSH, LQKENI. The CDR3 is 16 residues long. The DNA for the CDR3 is TGTGCCAGCTCACCCGGACAGGGATTGAACACCGGGGAGCTGTTTTTT. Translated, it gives CASSPGQGLNTGELFF.

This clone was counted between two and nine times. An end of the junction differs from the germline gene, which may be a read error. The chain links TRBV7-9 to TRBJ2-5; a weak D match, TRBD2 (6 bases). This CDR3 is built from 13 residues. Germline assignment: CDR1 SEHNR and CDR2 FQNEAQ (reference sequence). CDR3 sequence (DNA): TGTGCCAGCAGCTTATTACCGGGAGAGGCCCAGTACTTC. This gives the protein CASSLLPGEAQYF.

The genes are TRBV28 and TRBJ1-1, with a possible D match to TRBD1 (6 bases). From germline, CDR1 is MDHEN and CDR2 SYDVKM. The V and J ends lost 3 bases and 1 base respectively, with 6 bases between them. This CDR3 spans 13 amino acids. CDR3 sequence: CASSLDRNTEAFF. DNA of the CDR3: TGTGCCAGCAGTTTGGACAGGAACACTGAAGCTTTCTTT.

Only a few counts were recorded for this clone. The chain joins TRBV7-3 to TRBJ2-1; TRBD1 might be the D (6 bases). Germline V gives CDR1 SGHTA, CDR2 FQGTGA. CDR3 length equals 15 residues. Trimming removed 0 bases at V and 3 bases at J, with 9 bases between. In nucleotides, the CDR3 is TGTGCCAGCAGCTTAACAGGGGGAGACTACAATGAGCAGTTCTTC. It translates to CASSLTGGDYNEQFF.